One sample yielded the 9 T cell receptor beta chains listed below, sequenced in a study of T cell repertoires in cytomegalovirus infection. A single record per CDR3 protein comes from TCRdb applying MiXCR to the reads. The sample consists of around 240,000 distinct CDR3 sequences, over 20% of them appearing once. Sequences were obtained from CD8+ T cells from PBMCs. These receptor sequences come from a human donor in good health (CMV status not recorded). Some clones in this sample may be carry-over from other donors' samples.

The chain links TRBV5-1 to TRBJ2-1; D is uncertain. Germline V CDR1 and CDR2: SGHRS, YFSETQ. Trimming removed 0 bases at V and 10 bases at J, with 8 bases between. CDR3 length equals 12 residues. CDR3: CASSLAGLEQFF. CDR3 DNA: TGCGCCAGCAGCTTGGCCGGGCTAGAGCAGTTCTTC. Drawing the rest from reference TRBV5-1 and TRBJ2-1, the complete variable domain is KAGVTQTPRYLIKTRGQQVTLSCSPISGHRSVSWYQQTPGQGLQFLFEYFSETQRNKGNFPGRFSGRQFSNSRSEMNVSTLELGDSALYLCASSLAGLEQFFGPGTRLTVL.

The chain carries TRBV19 and TRBJ1-5; weak D call: TRBD1 (6 bases). This CDR3 is 14 amino acids long. Germline values: CDR1 LNHDA, CDR2 SQIVND (reference sequence). With 4 bases removed from V and 7 bases from J, the gap between germline ends came to 14 bases. CDR3 protein: CASSTTGADQPQHF. In nucleotides, the CDR3 is TGTGCCAGTAGTACCACGGGGGCGGACCAGCCCCAGCATTTT.

The sample holds many counts of this clonotype. The genes are TRBV28 and TRBJ1-5; no definite D call. The length of the CDR3 is 15 residues. Germline values: CDR1 MDHEN, CDR2 SYDVKM. The V end lost 2 bases, the J end lost 0 bases, and 8 bases lay between the germline ends. The CDR3 sequence is CASSLMAYSNQPQHF. CDR3 DNA sequence: TGTGCCAGCAGTTTAATGGCATATAGCAATCAGCCCCAGCATTTT. Supplemented by reference TRBV28 and TRBJ1-5, the full variable domain reads DVKVTQSSRYLVKRTGEKVFLECVQDMDHENMFWYRQDPGLGLRLIYFSYDVKMKEKGDIPEGYSVSREKKERFSLILESASTNQTSMYLCASSLMAYSNQPQHFGDGTRLSIL.

This clonotype has ten or more counts. The rearrangement uses TRBV4-1 and TRBJ2-3; D unresolved. This CDR3 is built from 13 residues. Trimming removed 3 bases from V and 0 bases from J, with 4 bases in between. From germline, CDR1 is MGHRA and CDR2 YSYEKL. The CDR3 loop reads CASSQSSTDTQYF. The CDR3 region has the DNA TGCGCCAGCAGCCAGAGCAGCACAGATACGCAGTATTTT.

V is TRBV11-3 and J is TRBJ2-1; TRBD1 might be the D (6 bases). CDR1 and CDR2 from the germline V gene are SGHNT and YENEEA. This CDR3 is built from 17 residues. Trimming pared 2 bases from V and 0 bases from J, leaving 14 bases between. The CDR3 region is CASSLHPGQRSYNEQFF. In DNA, the CDR3 is TGTGCCAGCAGCTTACACCCTGGACAGCGCTCCTACAATGAGCAGTTCTTC.

The V and J genes are TRBV4-1 and TRBJ2-1; D not resolved. V lost 1 base to trimming and J lost 7 bases, with 11 bases between them. In germline, CDR1 is MGHRA, CDR2 YSYEKL. The CDR3 spans 14 residues. The CDR3 region is CASSQVMAPNEQFF. CDR3 DNA: TGCGCCAGCAGCCAAGTAATGGCCCCTAATGAGCAGTTCTTC.

This clonotype was counted many times. The chain is built from TRBV7-9 and TRBJ2-1, with D possibly matching TRBD1 (6 bases). From germline, CDR1 is SEHNR and CDR2 FQNEAQ (reference sequence). Trimming shortened V by 5 bases and J by 1 base, and 24 bases separated the two germline ends. This CDR3 contains 19 residues. CDR3 DNA: TGTGCCAGCAGCCGAGACAGGTCGAAACTTCTCGCGTCCTACAATGAGCAGTTCTTC. Protein sequence: CASSRDRSKLLASYNEQFF.

This clonotype was observed many times. The rearrangement uses TRBV28 and TRBJ2-2, with D unresolved. The V end was cut by 4 bases, the J end by 4 bases, with 16 bases between. The CDR3 contains 16 residues. Per the germline V gene, CDR1 is MDHEN and CDR2 is SYDVKM. CDR3 DNA sequence: TGTGCCAGCAGTTCCCGGACGGAAAAAGGCACCGGGGAGCTGTTTTTT. It is translated as CASSSRTEKGTGELFF.

Only a few counts were recorded for this clonotype. The chain joins TRBV19 to TRBJ2-3, with TRBD2 as a possible D gene (6 bases). CDR1 LNHDA and CDR2 SQIVND come from the germline V gene (reference sequence). CDR3 length equals 13 residues. V dropped 3 bases and J dropped 5 bases, with 9 bases sitting between them. The CDR3 coding sequence is TGTGCCAGTAGTATGTGGGAGGAAGATACGCAGTATTTT. Its protein is CASSMWEEDTQYF.